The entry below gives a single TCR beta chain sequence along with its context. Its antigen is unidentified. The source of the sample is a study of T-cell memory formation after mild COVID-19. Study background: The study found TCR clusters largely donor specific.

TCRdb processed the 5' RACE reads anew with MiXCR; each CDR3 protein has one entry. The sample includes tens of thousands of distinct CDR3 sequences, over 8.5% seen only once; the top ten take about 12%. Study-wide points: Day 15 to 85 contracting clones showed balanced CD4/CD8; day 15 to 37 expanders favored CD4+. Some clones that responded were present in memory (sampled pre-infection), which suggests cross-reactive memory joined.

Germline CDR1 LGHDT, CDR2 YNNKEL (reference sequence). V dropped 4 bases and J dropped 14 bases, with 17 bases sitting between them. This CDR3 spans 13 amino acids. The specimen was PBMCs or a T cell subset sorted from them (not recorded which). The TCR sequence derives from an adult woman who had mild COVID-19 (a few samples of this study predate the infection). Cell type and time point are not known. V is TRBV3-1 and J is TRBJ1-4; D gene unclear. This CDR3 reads CASSRTAGGQLFF. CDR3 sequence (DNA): TGTGCCAGCAGCCGGACGGCCGGAGGGCAGCTGTTTTTT. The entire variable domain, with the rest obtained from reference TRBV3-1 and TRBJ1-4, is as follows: DTAVSQTPKYLVTQMGNDKSIKCEQNLGHDTMYWYKQDSKKFLKIMFSYNNKELIINETVPNRFSPKSPDKAHLNLHINSLELGDSAVYFCASSRTAGGQLFFGSGTQLSVL.